Only a few counts were recorded for the clone carrying this T cell receptor (beta chain). Methods used by the authors: Amplification of reference gene primers provided the estimated nucleated cell counts. TCRdb's table, derived via immunoSEQ multiplex PCR, lists solely in-frame clones and lacks some. V, J and clone size reflect that table, while D and trimming were determined from the DNA. Of 150,000 to 250,000 clones in the sample, 75% to 85% were seen once. This sample was included in a study of blood T cell repertoires in COVID-19. Trimming took 5 bases from V and 10 from J, leaving 22 bases between them. This CDR3 contains 15 residues. CDR1 SGHRS and CDR2 YFSETQ come from the germline V gene.

The sample was peripheral blood. The origin of this receptor is a woman between 40 and 55 years old with COVID-19, enrolled during active disease. This rearrangement joins TRBV5-1 to TRBJ2-4; tentative D call: TRBD1 (5 bases). In DNA, the CDR3 is TGCGCCAGCAGGGAGAGACAGTCGGTTCGTGGGATTCAGTACTTC. Encoded protein: CASRERQSVRGIQYF. Together with reference TRBV5-1 and TRBJ2-4, the CDR3 gives the full variable domain: KAGVTQTPRYLIKTRGQQVTLSCSPISGHRSVSWYQQTPGQGLQFLFEYFSETQRNKGNFPGRFSGRQFSNSRSEMNVSTLELGDSALYLCASRERQSVRGIQYFGAGTRLSVL.